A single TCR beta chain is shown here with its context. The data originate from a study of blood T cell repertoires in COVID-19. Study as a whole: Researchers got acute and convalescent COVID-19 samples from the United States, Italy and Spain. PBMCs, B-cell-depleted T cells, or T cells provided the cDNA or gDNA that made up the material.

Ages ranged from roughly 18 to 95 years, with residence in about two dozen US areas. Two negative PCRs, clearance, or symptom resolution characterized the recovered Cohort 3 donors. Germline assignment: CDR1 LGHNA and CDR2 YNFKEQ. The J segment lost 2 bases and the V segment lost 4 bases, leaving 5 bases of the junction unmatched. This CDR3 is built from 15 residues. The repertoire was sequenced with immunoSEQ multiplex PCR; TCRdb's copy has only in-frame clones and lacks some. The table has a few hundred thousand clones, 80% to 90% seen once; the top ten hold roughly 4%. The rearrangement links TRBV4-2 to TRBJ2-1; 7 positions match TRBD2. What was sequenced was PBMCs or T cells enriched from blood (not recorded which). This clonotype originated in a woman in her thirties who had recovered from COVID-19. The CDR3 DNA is TGTGCCAGCAGCCGGGAGGGAGGGCCCTACAATGAGCAGTTCTTC. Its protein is CASSREGGPYNEQFF.